Listed here is a single TCR beta chain. What it recognizes is unknown. The junction shows a germline mismatch at one end, possibly a read error. The source of the sample is a study of tumor-infiltrating lymphocytes in primary liver carcinoma. Looking at the study overall: Per sample, productive TCRbeta reads numbered roughly 3.5 to 7.5 million, similar across tissue types.

The source material, roughly 18-30 mg of unsorted bulk tissue, was used to co-extract RNA and DNA. Researchers generated TCR beta cDNA from about 460 ng of total RNA, relying on a constant-region primer. Employing slightly modified ARM-PCR, three nested multiplex PCR rounds were run, and these gave rise to the TCR beta libraries. TRBV1-TRBV30 forward and Cbeta reverse primers drove the first two approximately 10-cycle rounds. TCRdb processed the multiplex PCR reads anew with MiXCR; each CDR3 protein has one entry. The sample holds roughly 120,000 distinct CDR3 sequences, approximately 71% seen once. Germline CDR1 and CDR2: MDHEN and SYDVKM. CDR3 length: 15 amino acids. Regarding the study as a whole: Researchers found tumor-adjacent and tumor-blood pairs overlapped less than tumor region pairs. Tumors carried a top-250-clone fraction significantly exceeding that of blood (p = 0.039).

This rearrangement joins TRBV28 to TRBJ2-7; 11 nucleotides agree with TRBD2. The sample taken for sequencing was tumor-adjacent normal liver tissue. The receptor comes from a woman aged 55-70 years with primary liver carcinoma and hepatitis B virus infection. The CDR3 loop is CVSRKLAGVSYEQYF. The CDR3, as DNA: TGTGTCAGCAGGAAACTAGCGGGAGTTTCCTACGAGCAGTACTTC.